This TCR beta chain appears in the sequencing data of a study of response to subunit inactivated influenza vaccine. V lost 3 bases, J lost 5 bases, and 4 bases stayed unmatched. The CDR3 covers 14 residues. Germline CDR1 is DFQATT and CDR2 is SNEGSKA (reference sequence). TCRdb recomputed calls from the RT-PCR reads with MiXCR, one row per CDR3 protein. This repertoire shows more than 500,000 distinct CDR3 sequences, about 10% found once; its top ten account for more than 9.5%. These data are also associated with another study on T cells expressing NK-cell markers. Per that study: 5'RACE template switching with UMIs generated TCR beta cDNA. In sorted CD3+CD56+NKG2C+, CD3+CD56+NKG2C- and CD3+CD56-NKG2C+ T cells, TCR beta repertoires were obtained. The study sequenced eight donors, seven HCMV-seropositive and one seronegative. About 1.0-8% of CD8+ T cells in about six donors belonged to dominant NKG2C+ clonotypes. In four donors, dominant clonotypes made up 28.3-60.1% of CD3+CD56-NKG2C+ cells.

The receptor was isolated from a man over 45 who received an inactivated influenza vaccine. Specimen: PBMCs from blood, collected on the day of vaccination. The chain employs TRBV20-1 and TRBJ2-5, with TRBD2 identical over 12 bases. This CDR3 is CSARRLAGDETQYF. The CDR3 nucleotides are TGCAGTGCTAGGAGACTAGCGGGAGATGAGACCCAGTACTTC.